This TCR beta chain was obtained from a study of blood T cell repertoires in COVID-19 (dated by TCRdb to the early 2020s). As for the study more broadly: Collaborator samples came from the United States, Italy and Spain and covered acute and convalescent phases of COVID-19. The prospective study material was composed of cDNA or gDNA derived from T cells, B-cell-depleted T cells, or PBMCs. Subjects who had been exposed to COVID-19, were actively infected with it, or had recovered from it provided the deeply sampled blood TCRbeta repertoires that made up the dataset. The repertoires were released in a freely available public database meant as a resource for research on the immune response to SARS-CoV-2. Samples were obtained from the ongoing ImmuneRACE study (first 160 participants) and from approximately 1,200 subjects provided by 6 global collaborators. The sample metadata nearly always contained a de-identified subject ID, COVID-19 status, age in years and sex. Where available, HLA class I and class II types were taken from metadata supplied by the sample provider and were not determined by assay-based typing. Overall study outcomes, separate from this receptor: How much clinical and demographic metadata was included differed by source and by participant, and the metadata was provided uncurated.

The immunoSEQ Assay, a bias-controlled multiplex PCR, was used to amplify TCRbeta CDR3 regions from genomic DNA. As for the authors' bioinformatics: Within the assay, amplification of reference gene primers was used to estimate how many nucleated cells each sample contained. Sequence reads were collapsed and filtered to measure the absolute abundance of every unique TCRbeta CDR3 rearrangement. For each sample, productive Simpson clonality was calculated by taking the square root of Simpson's diversity index across productive rearrangements. Imported from immuneACCESS, the table was reduced by TCRdb to in-frame sequences with V and J called. These copies leave out some clones; in studies compared against another copy, an unresolved V gene accounts for under half, and the cause of the remainder is not known. V and J calls and clone size are those listed in that table; D and trimming were worked out from the DNA. The sample contains almost 350,000 clones, roughly 86% of them found a single time. The ten biggest clones cover just over 1% of the sample.

The junction carries 14 bases between V and J, which are trimmed by 0 bases and 9 bases respectively. The CDR3, from cysteine to phenylalanine, totals 15 residues. This entry keeps only the CDR3 DNA: 45 bases, framed from base 1. The germline V gene yields LGHNA for CDR1 and YNFKEQ for CDR2. In the prospective study, participants were roughly 18 to 100 years old, resided in approximately 22 geographic areas of the United States, and were enrolled through a virtual design. Cohort assignment in the prospective study relied on participant-reported clinical history from a screening survey and a study questionnaire. A participant counted as exposed if, within 2 weeks of entering the study, that participant had been in contact with someone who had a PCR-confirmed or clinician-diagnosed COVID-19 case. Mobile phlebotomists in the prospective study collected whole blood, serum and a nasopharyngeal or oropharyngeal swab from every participant. Prospective study participants could optionally give additional blood draws and questionnaires over an approximately two-month period. Prospective study blood samples were shipped either frozen or at room temperature before DNA extraction.

As concerns this clone: What antigen it recognizes has not been identified. Within one base of it there is no much larger clone, and no base qualities were kept.

Sequencing was performed on PBMCs or T cells enriched from blood (not recorded which). Recombination joined TRBV4-2 with TRBJ2-2; a tentative D match to TRBD1 spans 5 bases. The source of this sequence is a woman aged 25 to 45 who had been exposed to COVID-19. The sequence in DNA is TGTGCCAGCAGCCAAGATTCCCAGGGCACTCGGGAGCTGTTTTTT. Translated, this is CASSQDSQGTRELFF.